This T cell receptor beta chain was observed in a study of identical twins. Study results and limitations: Twin pairs' shared out-of-frame alpha sequences were enriched in low generation probability. Models predicted less out-of-frame TCR alpha sharing in monozygotic twins than was found.

The donor group consisted entirely of healthy Caucasians. This clonotype was recorded a few times. Its specificity is not known. In germline, CDR1 is MNHEY, CDR2 SVGAGI. The V gene end was trimmed by 2 bases and the J gene end by 6 bases; junction bases not matched to a gene: 0. The CDR3 has 13 residues. TCRdb passed the 5' RACE reads through MiXCR, listing each CDR3 protein once. The table lists around 480,000 distinct CDR3 sequences, approximately 14% of them singletons. These records were also assigned to another study, of yellow fever vaccine responses in identical twins.

The clonotype was recovered from a woman aged 18-29 years in good health. Specimen: CD4+ T cells sorted from blood. This chain uses TRBV6-5 with TRBJ2-4; TRBD1 agrees at 8 bases. Written as DNA, the CDR3 is TGTGCCAGCAGTTACGACAGGGGAAACATTCAGTACTTC. As protein: CASSYDRGNIQYF.